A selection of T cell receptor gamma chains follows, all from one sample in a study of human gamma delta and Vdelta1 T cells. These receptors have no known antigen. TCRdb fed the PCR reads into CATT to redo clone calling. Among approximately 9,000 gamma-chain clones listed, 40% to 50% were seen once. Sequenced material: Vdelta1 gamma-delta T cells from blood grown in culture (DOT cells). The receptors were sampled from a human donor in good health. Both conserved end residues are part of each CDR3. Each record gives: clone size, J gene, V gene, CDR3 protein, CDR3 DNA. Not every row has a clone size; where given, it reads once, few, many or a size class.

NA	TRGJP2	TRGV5	CATWDRPEGIKTF	TGTGCCACCTGGGACAGGCCGGAGGGGATCAAGACGTTT
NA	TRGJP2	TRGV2	CATWDGSSDWIKTF	TGTGCCACCTGGGACGGTAGTAGTGATTGGATCAAGACGTTT
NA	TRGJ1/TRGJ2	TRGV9	CALWEATNYYKKLF	TGTGCCTTGTGGGAGGCTACGAATTATTATAAGAAACTCTTT
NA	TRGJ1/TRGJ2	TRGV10	CAAWELYYKKLF	TGTGCTGCGTGGGAGCTTTATTATAAGAAACTCTTT
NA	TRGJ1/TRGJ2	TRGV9	CALWEMRYKNLF	TGTGCCTTGTGGGAGATGCGGTATAAGAACCTCTTT
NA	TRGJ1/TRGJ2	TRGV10	CAAWGHTPHYKKLF	TGTGCTGCGTGGGGTCACACCCCCCATTATAAGAAACTCTTT
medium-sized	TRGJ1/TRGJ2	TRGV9	CALWEIALNYYKKLF	TGTGCCTTGTGGGAAATAGCCCTCAATTATTATAAGAAACTCTTT
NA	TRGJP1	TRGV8	CATWDRPGGWFKIF	TGTGCCACCTGGGATAGGCCAGGTGGTTGGTTCAAGATATTT
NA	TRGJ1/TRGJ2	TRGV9	CALWEPHPDYYKKLF	TGTGCCTTGTGGGAGCCGCACCCCGATTATTATAAGAAACTCTTT
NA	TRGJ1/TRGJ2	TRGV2	CATWETNYYKKLF	TGTGCCACCTGGGAAACGAATTATTATAAGAAACTCTTT
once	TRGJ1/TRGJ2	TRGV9	CALWEELSNYYKKLF	TGTGCCTTGTGGGAAGAGTTATCGAATTATTATAAGAAACTCTTT
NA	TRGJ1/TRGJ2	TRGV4	CATWDYEVGYKKLF	TGTGCCACCTGGGATTACGAGGTTGGTTATAAGAAACTCTTT
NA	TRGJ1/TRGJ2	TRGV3	CATWDGGYKKLF	TGTGCCACCTGGGACGGTGGGTATAAGAAACTCTTT
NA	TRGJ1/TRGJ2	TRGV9	CALWEGKKLF	TGTGCCTTGTGGGAGGGAAAGAAACTCTTT
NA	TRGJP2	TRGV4	CATWDGERGSDWIKTF	TGTGCCACCTGGGATGGGGAGCGGGGTAGTGATTGGATCAAGACGTTT
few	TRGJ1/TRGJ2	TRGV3	CATWDREVGRKKLF	TGTGCCACCTGGGACAGGGAAGTCGGTCGAAAGAAACTCTTT
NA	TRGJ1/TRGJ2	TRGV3	CATWDINGGYKKLF	TGTGCCACCTGGGACATTAACGGTGGTTATAAGAAACTCTTT
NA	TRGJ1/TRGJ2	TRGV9	CALWEGRNFEKLF	TGTGCCTTGTGGGAGGGGCGGAATTTTGAGAAACTCTTT
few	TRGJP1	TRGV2	CATWDGTGWFKIF	TGTGCCACCTGGGACGGAACTGGTTGGTTCAAGATATTT
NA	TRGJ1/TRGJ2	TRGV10	CAAWDLCYKKLF	TGTGCTGCGTGGGACCTTTGCTATAAGAAACTCTTT
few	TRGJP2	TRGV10	CAAWDNSSDWIKTF	TGTGCTGCGTGGGACAATAGTAGTGATTGGATCAAGACGTTT
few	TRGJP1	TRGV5	CATWDSIPTGWFKIF	TGTGCCACCTGGGACAGTATTCCCACTGGTTGGTTCAAGATATTT
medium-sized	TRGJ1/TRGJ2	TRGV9	CALWEVQDYKKLF	TGTGCCTTGTGGGAGGTGCAGGATTATAAGAAACTCTTT
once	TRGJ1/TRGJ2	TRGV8	CATWPNYYKKLF	TGTGCCACCTGGCCGAATTATTATAAGAAACTCTTT
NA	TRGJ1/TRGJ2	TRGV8	CATWFWRGLF	TGTGCCACCTGGTTCTGGAGGGGGCTCTTT
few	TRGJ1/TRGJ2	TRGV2	CATWDGYPWNYYKKLF	TGTGCCACCTGGGACGGATACCCGTGGAATTATTATAAGAAACTCTTT
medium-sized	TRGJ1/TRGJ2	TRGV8	CATSNYYKKLF	TGTGCCACCTCGAATTATTATAAGAAACTCTTT
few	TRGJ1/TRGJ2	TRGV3	CATWDRLGISYKKLF	TGTGCCACCTGGGACAGGCTTGGGATTTCTTATAAGAAACTCTTT
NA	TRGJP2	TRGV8	CATWEKNSSDWIKTF	TGTGCCACCTGGGAGAAAAATAGTAGTGATTGGATCAAGACGTTT
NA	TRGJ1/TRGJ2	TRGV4	CATWDAISSYYKKLF	TGTGCCACCTGGGATGCAATATCTTCTTATTATAAGAAACTCTTT
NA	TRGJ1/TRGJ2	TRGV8	CATWDLRKKLF	TGTGCCACCTGGGATTTGAGGAAGAAACTCTTT
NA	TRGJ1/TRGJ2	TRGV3	CATWDGGDYYKKLF	TGTGCCACCTGGGACGGAGGAGATTATTATAAGAAACTCTTT
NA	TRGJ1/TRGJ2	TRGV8	CATWDFRTHHYYKKLF	TGTGCCACCTGGGATTTTAGAACCCATCATTATTATAAGAAACTCTTT
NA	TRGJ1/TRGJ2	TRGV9	CALWEQRGIYYKKLF	TGTGCCTTGTGGGAACAGAGGGGGATTTATTATAAGAAACTCTTT
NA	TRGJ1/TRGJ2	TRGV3	CATWDRQVGYKKLF	TGTGCCACCTGGGACAGGCAAGTTGGCTATAAGAAACTCTTT
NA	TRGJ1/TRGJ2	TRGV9	CALWEETNYYKKLF	TGTGCCTTGTGGGAGGAAACTAATTATTATAAGAAACTCTTT
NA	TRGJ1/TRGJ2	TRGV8	CATWDRVSPNYYKKLF	TGTGCCACCTGGGATAGAGTGTCTCCGAATTATTATAAGAAACTCTTT
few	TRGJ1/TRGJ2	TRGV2	CATWDGPLKKLF	TGTGCCACCTGGGACGGGCCTCTTAAGAAACTCTTT
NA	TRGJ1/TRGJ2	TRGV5	CATWDPSNYYKKLF	TGTGCCACCTGGGACCCTTCGAATTATTATAAGAAACTCTTT
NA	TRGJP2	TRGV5	CATWDRLRSDWIKTF	TGTGCCACCTGGGACAGGCTGAGGAGTGATTGGATCAAGACGTTT
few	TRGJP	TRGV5	CATWDRQELGKKIKVF	TGTGCCACCTGGGACAGGCAAGAGTTGGGCAAAAAAATCAAGGTATTT
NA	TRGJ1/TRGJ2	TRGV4	CATWEKPNYYKKLF	TGTGCCACCTGGGAAAAACCGAATTATTATAAGAAACTCTTT
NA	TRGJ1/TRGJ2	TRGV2	CATWDGHKKLF	TGTGCCACCTGGGACGGGCACAAGAAACTCTTT
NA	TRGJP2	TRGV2	CATWDGPSSDWIKTF	TGTGCCACCTGGGACGGGCCAAGTAGTGATTGGATCAAGACGTTT
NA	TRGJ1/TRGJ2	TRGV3	CATWDRLKKLF	TGTGCCACCTGGGACAGACTTAAGAAACTCTTT
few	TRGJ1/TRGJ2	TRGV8	CATWDTGRYYKKLF	TGTGCCACCTGGGATACAGGGCGCTATTATAAGAAACTCTTT
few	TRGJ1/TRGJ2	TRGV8	CATWDRPWGYKKLF	TGTGCCACCTGGGATAGGCCCTGGGGATATAAGAAACTCTTT
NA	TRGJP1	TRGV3	CATWSATTGWFKIF	TGTGCCACCTGGAGTGCTACCACTGGTTGGTTCAAGATATTT